The next 10 T cell receptor beta chains were all read from a single sample in a study of T cell changes during pregnancy in multiple sclerosis. The table came from immunoSEQ multiplex PCR; TCRdb's copy has only in-frame clones and leaves some out. The sample consists of fewer than 90,000 clones, over 85% of them appearing once. This specimen consisted of peripheral blood, obtained after pregnancy. Receptors originate from a female donor in good health, enrolled as a control in a pregnancy study.

The chain has TRBV29-1 and TRBJ2-3; 14 nucleotides align to TRBD2. The ends lost 5 bases at V and 13 bases at J; junction bases unmatched: 11. This CDR3 spans 14 amino acids. Germline V gene lookup returns CDR1 SQVTM and CDR2 ANQGSEA. CDR3 coding DNA: TGCAGCGTTACCACTGGACTAGCGGGAGGCCGGGAGTATTTT. Translation: CSVTTGLAGGREYF.

V is TRBV7-9 and J is TRBJ2-1, with 8 bases lining up with TRBD1. The V and J ends lost 5 bases and 8 bases, in that order; junction bases with no gene match: 14. The CDR3 spans 16 residues. From germline, CDR1 is SEHNR and CDR2 FQNEAQ (reference sequence). CDR3 coding DNA: TGTGCCAGCAGCCCCACCTGGGCAGGGGGCTTGGATGAGCAGTTCTTC. This encodes CASSPTWAGGLDEQFF.

The rearrangement joins TRBV12-5 to TRBJ2-7, with 10 positions matching TRBD1. V shed 7 bases, J shed 4 bases, and the junction held 7 bases outside the gene matches. Germline V gene sequence: CDR1 LGHNT, CDR2 FRNRAP. The CDR3 length is 14 residues. The CDR3 coding sequence is TGTGCTAGTGCCCCCGGGGACAGGGGATACGAGCAGTACTTC. It codes for CASAPGDRGYEQYF.

This chain connects TRBV28 to TRBJ2-6, with a weak D call TRBD1 (6 bases). Trimming left V 5 bases short and J 0 bases short, with 11 bases between. Germline V lookup: CDR1 MDHEN, CDR2 SYDVKM. This CDR3 has 16 residues. The chain's CDR3 is CASSGDTYSGANVLTF. CDR3 nucleotide sequence: TGTGCCAGCAGTGGGGACACTTACTCTGGGGCCAACGTCCTGACTTTC.

The V call is TRBV5-1, the J call TRBJ1-4; D is uncertain. Germline CDR1 and CDR2: SGHRS and YFSETQ. The V and J ends lost 4 bases and 1 base respectively, with 11 bases between them. The CDR3 contains 15 residues. CDR3 residues: CASSDPGGTNEKLFF. As DNA, the CDR3 is TGCGCCAGCAGCGACCCTGGAGGAACTAATGAAAAACTGTTTTTT.

This sequence joins TRBV19 and TRBJ2-7, with 7 bases identical to TRBD1. The germline V gene has CDR1 LNHDA and CDR2 SQIVND (reference sequence). The V and J ends lost 2 bases and 5 bases, in that order; junction bases with no gene match: 3. The CDR3 spans 13 residues. CDR3 sequence reads: CASSIKGADEQYF. CDR3 sequence (DNA): TGTGCCAGTAGTATAAAGGGGGCGGACGAGCAGTACTTC.

The CDR3 loop reads CASSLPGTDTQYF. Here the CDR3 DNA reads TGCGCCAGCAGCTTACCAGGAACAGATACGCAGTATTTT. V is TRBV5-1 and J is TRBJ2-3, with no clear D. The CDR3 is 13 amino acids. Trimming pared 2 bases from V and 3 bases from J, leaving 7 bases between. The V gene's germline CDR1 is SGHRS and CDR2 YFSETQ.

Worth noting for this clone: At one end the junction does not follow the germline gene, possibly because of a read error. The chain joins TRBV14 to TRBJ1-1; D remains ambiguous. The CDR3 extends over 14 amino acids. Germline CDR1 SGHDN, CDR2 FVKESK. This CDR3 reads CASSQESANTEAFF. The CDR3 DNA reads as TGTGCCAGCAGTCAAGAGAGTGCGAACACTGAAGCTTTCTTT.

The V gene is TRBV7-2, the J gene TRBJ2-1, with 9 bases that match TRBD2. The CDR3 runs 17 residues. CDR1 SGHTA and CDR2 FQGNSA come from the germline V gene. Trimming took 6 bases from V and 0 from J; bases not matched to a gene: 9. CDR3 DNA sequence: TGTGCCAGCAGGGCTAGCGGGACGGTTAACTCCTACAATGAGCAGTTCTTC. As protein: CASRASGTVNSYNEQFF.

The chain links TRBV4-2 to TRBJ2-3; TRBD2 matches at 7 bases. CDR3 length: 17 amino acids. The V gene end was trimmed by 1 base and the J gene end by 7 bases; junction bases not matched to a gene: 14. Germline V gene data show CDR1 as LGHNA and CDR2 as YNFKEQ. The CDR3, as DNA: TGTGCCAGCAGCCAAGTTTCCGCGGGAGCAGCCTTAAATACGCAGTATTTT. Encoded protein: CASSQVSAGAALNTQYF.